Each of the 23 T cell receptor beta chains below was sequenced from the same sample in a study of CD8 T cells in Susac syndrome. An amount of RNA that ranged from roughly 0.5 to 1 ug was reverse transcribed with random hexamers. Using its own MiXCR run on the immunoSEQ multiplex PCR reads, TCRdb lists one record per CDR3 protein. Of some 170,000 distinct CDR3 sequences listed, 94% are singletons. Specimen: CD4+ T cells from PBMCs. These TCRs come from a human donor with multiple sclerosis.

In its sample, this clonotype was seen once. This chain connects TRBV6-2 or TRBV6-3 to TRBJ1-5; D is uncertain. Germline V gene data show CDR1 as MNHEY and CDR2 as SVGEGT. This CDR3 comprises 12 residues. V lost 1 base to trimming and J lost 5 bases, with 3 bases between them. In nucleotides, the CDR3 is TGTGCCAGCAGTTACTTGTATCAGCCCCAGCATTTT. Protein sequence: CASSYLYQPQHF.

This sequence joins TRBV7-9 and TRBJ1-1, with D possibly TRBD1 on 6 matching bases. V was clipped by 5 bases and J by 0 bases, with 13 bases between them. The CDR3 loop spans 15 amino acids. Per germline, CDR1 SEHNR and CDR2 FQNEAQ (reference sequence). The CDR3, as DNA: TGTGCCAGCAGCCCCCAACAGGGCGTGAACACTGAAGCTTTCTTT. This translates into CASSPQQGVNTEAFF.

The rearrangement uses TRBV6-5 and TRBJ2-1; 11 bases line up with TRBD2. Germline V gene lookup returns CDR1 MNHEY and CDR2 SVGAGI. The CDR3 extends over 15 amino acids. V lost 0 bases, J lost 6 bases, and 1 base stayed unmatched. CDR3 protein: CASSYSGLAVNEQFF. The CDR3 DNA sequence: TGTGCCAGCAGTTACTCGGGACTAGCGGTCAATGAGCAGTTCTTC.

The chain employs TRBV24-1 and TRBJ1-5, with 8 positions matching TRBD1. The germline V gene encodes CDR1 KGHDR and CDR2 SFDVKD. The CDR3 runs 17 residues. J gave up 4 bases and V 4 bases, and 11 bases lay outside the gene matches. In DNA, the CDR3 is TGTGCCACCAGTGAAACCGGCCGGGACAGGATTAATCAGCCCCAGCATTTT. Its translation is CATSETGRDRINQPQHF.

The chain employs TRBV6-1 and TRBJ2-6, with 11 bases aligning to TRBD2. The CDR3 spans 19 residues. CDR1 and CDR2 from the germline V gene are MNHNS and SASEGT. After removal of 5 bases from V and 3 bases from J, the junction contained 12 bases not matched to a gene. CDR3 sequence reads: CASSQGLAADLGGANVLTF. CDR3 DNA sequence: TGTGCCAGCAGTCAGGGACTAGCGGCGGATCTAGGTGGGGCCAACGTCCTGACTTTC.

This chain links TRBV16 with TRBJ2-7; possible D gene TRBD1, 6 bases. The CDR3 extends over 15 amino acids. Germline V gives CDR1 KGHSY, CDR2 FQNENV. Deletions cut 6 bases from V and 0 bases from J, with 15 bases between. CDR3 loop: CASSHSLDSSYEQYF. In nucleotides, the CDR3 is TGTGCCAGCAGTCACAGTCTGGACAGCTCCTACGAGCAGTACTTC. Full variable domain (missing parts from reference TRBV16 and TRBJ2-7): GEEVAQTPKHLVRGEGQKAKLYCAPIKGHSYVFWYQQVLKNEFKFLISFQNENVFDETGMPKERFSAKCLPNSPCSLEIQATKLEDSAVYFCASSHSLDSSYEQYFGPGTRLTVT.

The J gene is TRBJ2-5, the V gene TRBV28, with a tentative D call TRBD1 (6 bases). Germline values: CDR1 MDHEN, CDR2 SYDVKM. V lost 5 bases to trimming and J lost 0 bases, with 7 bases between them. This CDR3 has 13 amino acids. The CDR3 DNA reads TGTGCCAGCAGTGGACAGCACCAAGAGACCCAGTACTTC. Translating gives CASSGQHQETQYF.

The rearrangement uses TRBV20-1 and TRBJ2-5, with D possibly matching TRBD1 (5 bases). V lost 6 bases and J 4 bases, leaving 12 bases between the germline ends. CDR1 DFQATT and CDR2 SNEGSKA come from the germline V gene (reference sequence). This CDR3 contains 12 residues. As DNA, the CDR3 is TGCAGTGCCCACGGCCAGGGAGAGACCCAGTACTTC. Its protein product is CSAHGQGETQYF.

This clonotype has only a few counts. This sequence joins TRBV18 and TRBJ1-1; unclear D gene. Trimming took off 2 bases at V and 1 base at J, with 5 bases between the two ends. Germline lookup yields CDR1 KGHSH and CDR2 LQKENI. The CDR3 totals 13 residues. The CDR3 here is CASSPRGNTEAFF. CDR3 bases: TGTGCCAGCTCACCAAGAGGGAACACTGAAGCTTTCTTT.

The CDR3 is CAWSVPDTQYF. In DNA, the CDR3 is TGTGCCTGGAGTGTACCAGATACGCAGTATTTT. The chain employs TRBV30 and TRBJ2-3; D is unresolved. Germline V gene lookup returns CDR1 GTSNPN and CDR2 SVGIG (reference sequence). The V end was cut by 0 bases, the J end by 4 bases, with 2 bases between. The CDR3 length is 11 residues.

The chain recombines TRBV7-7 with TRBJ2-1, with D possibly TRBD2 on 6 matching bases. This CDR3 contains 14 residues. Between the trimmed V and J ends, which lost 1 base and 7 bases, there was a span of 11 bases. Germline lookup yields CDR1 SSHAT and CDR2 FNYEAQ (reference sequence). In DNA, the CDR3 is TGTGCCAGCAGCTTAGACTCTAGCGTAAATGAGCAGTTCTTC. Protein product: CASSLDSSVNEQFF.

This clonotype showed up just once. This chain uses TRBV2 with TRBJ1-2, with unresolved D. CDR3 length equals 14 residues. V was pared by 7 bases and J by 2 bases, with 14 bases between. The germline V gene encodes CDR1 SNHLY and CDR2 FYNNEI. In DNA, the CDR3 is TGTGCCAGCATTAAGGGTCTTACCAACTATGGCTACACCTTC. Translated, it gives CASIKGLTNYGYTF.

The CDR3 DNA sequence: TGCAGTGCCACGGGACAGGCGACCTACGAGCAGTACTTC. Its protein product is CSATGQATYEQYF. The chain is built from TRBV20-1 and TRBJ2-7; 8 nucleotides agree with TRBD1. J gave up 2 bases and V 6 bases, and 6 bases lay outside the gene matches. The germline gives CDR1 DFQATT, CDR2 SNEGSKA (reference sequence). This CDR3 region has 13 residues.

This clonotype was counted once. The chain has TRBV27 and TRBJ1-2; D unresolved. CDR3 length: 12 amino acids. Looked up from germline, CDR1 is MNHEY and CDR2 is SMNVEV (reference sequence). V dropped 8 bases and J dropped 0 bases, with 7 bases sitting between them. CDR3 protein: CASASTNYGYTF. The CDR3, as DNA: TGTGCCAGCGCCTCGACTAACTATGGCTACACCTTC.

The V and J genes are TRBV4-3 and TRBJ2-3; 13 bases agree with TRBD2. The V gene's germline CDR1 is LGHNA and CDR2 YSLEER. V shed 3 bases, J shed 5 bases, and the junction held 5 bases outside the gene matches. CDR3 length: 16 residues. The CDR3 protein is CASSHYGTSGKDTQYF. CDR3 DNA sequence: TGCGCCAGCAGCCATTACGGGACTAGCGGGAAAGATACGCAGTATTTT.

The CDR3 reads CASSHPRGTGGGSEQYF. The CDR3 region has the DNA TGCGCCAGCAGCCACCCCAGGGGCACAGGGGGAGGTAGCGAGCAGTACTTC. V and J are TRBV4-1 and TRBJ2-7; 8 positions match TRBD1. The CDR3 spans 17 residues. V was clipped by 3 bases and J by 6 bases; unmatched bases: 16. CDR1 is MGHRA and CDR2 is YSYEKL in the germline V gene.

This clonotype was observed a single time. The chain has TRBV2 and TRBJ2-3; D remains ambiguous. Germline CDR1 and CDR2: SNHLY and FYNNEI. The CDR3 length is 12 residues. The germline V and J ends were trimmed by 6 bases and 4 bases, with 8 bases remaining between them. For the CDR3, the DNA is TGTGCCAGCAGGGACCGGCCAGATACGCAGTATTTT. It encodes CASRDRPDTQYF.

This chain links TRBV29-1 with TRBJ2-3; TRBD1 might be the D (5 bases). The CDR3 consists of 15 residues. The V end was cut by 4 bases, the J end by 1 base, with 15 bases between. The germline V gene encodes CDR1 SQVTM and CDR2 ANQGSEA. The chain's CDR3 is CSVVGGAARTDTQYF. In nucleotides, the CDR3 is TGCAGCGTTGTTGGTGGGGCAGCGCGCACAGATACGCAGTATTTT.

CDR3 nucleotide sequence: TGTGCCAGCAGCGTAGATCTGTCGGACTCTGGAAACACCATATATTTT. Translating it yields CASSVDLSDSGNTIYF. The V call is TRBV9, the J call TRBJ1-3; D gene unclear. V was trimmed by 0 bases and J by 0 bases, leaving 10 bases between them. Germline values: CDR1 SGDLS, CDR2 YYNGEE. The CDR3 contains 16 residues.

This chain joins TRBV7-9 and TRBJ2-5; 9 bases agree with TRBD1. Germline values: CDR1 SEHNR, CDR2 FQNEAQ (reference sequence). The CDR3 is 14 residues long. J was trimmed by 5 bases and V by 5 bases; bases with no gene match: 6. The CDR3 here is CASSPQGAEETQYF. The CDR3 DNA sequence: TGTGCCAGCAGCCCACAGGGGGCTGAGGAGACCCAGTACTTC. Complete variable domain (other parts from reference TRBV7-9 and TRBJ2-5): DTGVSQNPRHKITKRGQNVTFRCDPISEHNRLYWYRQTLGQGPEFLTYFQNEAQLEKSRLLSDRFSAERPKGSFSTLEIQRTEQGDSAMYLCASSPQGAEETQYFGPGTRLLVL.

The gene calls are TRBV18 and TRBJ2-1; 9 nucleotides align to TRBD2. V lost 4 bases, J lost 8 bases, and 21 bases stayed unmatched. This CDR3 is built from 19 residues. Germline V CDR1 and CDR2: KGHSH, LQKENI. The CDR3 coding sequence is TGTGCCAGCTCACTGGCCCTAGCGGGATACTCCGGGCAGATTCATGAGCAGTTCTTC. It specifies CASSLALAGYSGQIHEQFF. The whole variable domain, filled in from reference TRBV18 and TRBJ2-1, reads NAGVMQNPRHLVRRRGQEARLRCSPMKGHSHVYWYRQLPEEGLKFMVYLQKENIIDESGMPKERFSAEFPKEGPSILRIQQVVRGDSAAYFCASSLALAGYSGQIHEQFFGPGTRLTVL.

V is TRBV6-1 and J is TRBJ2-6, with D perhaps TRBD1 (6 bases). The CDR3 length is 16 residues. Trimming took 7 bases from V and 2 from J, leaving 15 bases between them. The germline gives CDR1 MNHNS, CDR2 SASEGT. Written as DNA, the CDR3 is TGTGCCAGCAACCCAGGACAGCACACTGGGGCCAACGTCCTGACTTTC. Translating gives CASNPGQHTGANVLTF.

The chain employs TRBV12-3 or TRBV12-4 and TRBJ1-2; D gene uncertain. The CDR3 consists of 15 residues. The ends were cut back, 5 bases at V and 0 bases at J, with 13 bases in the middle. The CDR3 sequence: CASSPSVEANYGYTF. As DNA, the CDR3 is TGTGCCAGCAGTCCATCAGTAGAAGCTAACTATGGCTACACCTTC.